These T cell receptor beta chains were read from a single sample in a study of CD8 T cells in Susac syndrome. TCRdb independently ran MiXCR on the immunoSEQ multiplex PCR reads; one entry per CDR3 protein. The sample records about 290,000 distinct CDR3 sequences, approximately 91% being singletons. The source material was CD8+ T cells from PBMCs. The receptors were gathered from a human donor with multiple sclerosis. CDR3s include the opening cysteine and the closing phenylalanine or tryptophan. A D gene is named only where the DNA matches it firmly. Clone size is shown for a subset of rows, as once, few, many or a class of expanded clone.

d_gene,len,j_gene,abundance,v_gene,CDR3nt,CDR3aa
.,13,TRBJ1-5,.,TRBV27,TGTGCCAGCAGCACCATGGGGTCTCAGCCCCAGCATTTT,CASSTMGSQPQHF
.,17,TRBJ2-1,.,TRBV5-6,TGTGCCAGCAGCTTGTCGTTGGAAGGGTTAGCTTACGGTGAGCAGTTCTTC,CASSLSLEGLAYGEQFF
.,16,TRBJ1-6,.,TRBV7-9,TGTGCCAGCAGCTCGAAGATGAGCTCCTATAATTCACCCCTCCACTTT,CASSSKMSSYNSPLHF
TRBD2,16,TRBJ2-1,.,TRBV3-1,TGTGCCAGCAGCCAAGAATTCGGGAGGGAATACAATGAGCAGTTCTTC,CASSQEFGREYNEQFF
.,14,TRBJ2-3,.,TRBV20-1,TGCAGTGCTAGAGAAAGGGGTGGGACAGATACGCAGTATTTT,CSARERGGTDTQYF
.,14,TRBJ1-5,few,TRBV27,TGTGCCAGCAGTTTCGACTCTAGCAATCAGCCCCAGCATTTT,CASSFDSSNQPQHF
.,16,TRBJ2-5,.,TRBV28,TGTGCCAGCAGTTCACAGGGCGGGCAGCACCAAGAGACCCAGTACTTC,CASSSQGGQHQETQYF
.,16,TRBJ1-2,.,TRBV11-2,TGTGCCAGCAGCTTAGAAGGGTCCCCCGGTGGCTATGGCTACACCTTC,CASSLEGSPGGYGYTF
.,15,TRBJ2-3,few,TRBV6-5,TGTGCCAGCAGTTACCGGGTAACTAGCACAGATACGCAGTATTTT,CASSYRVTSTDTQYF
TRBD2,18,TRBJ2-3,.,TRBV27,TGTGCCAGCGGTTTGCTAGCGGGGGCCCTTCGAAACACAGATACGCAGTATTTT,CASGLLAGALRNTDTQYF
.,12,TRBJ1-1,.,TRBV30,TGTGCCTGGAGTGTCGTGGTCACTGAAGCTTTCTTT,CAWSVVVTEAFF
TRBD1,16,TRBJ1-2,.,TRBV4-2,TGTGCCAGCAGCCAGCCAGAGAGGGACAGGGGATATGGCTACACCTTC,CASSQPERDRGYGYTF
TRBD2,15,TRBJ2-3,.,TRBV6-2/TRBV6-3,TGTGCCAGCAGTCCGCCCGGGGGGGCGGACGGTACGCAGTATTTT,CASSPPGGADGTQYF
TRBD1,14,TRBJ1-6,.,TRBV27,TGTGCCAGCAGTCCATTACAGGGGAATCCACCCCTCCACTTT,CASSPLQGNPPLHF
.,14,TRBJ2-7,few,TRBV7-9,TGTGCCAGCAGCCCTACTTTGAGGGACTACGAGCAGTACTTC,CASSPTLRDYEQYF
TRBD1,15,TRBJ2-7,once,TRBV7-9,TGTGCCAGCAGCGCGCCGGGACAGGGCTTGGACGAGCAGTACTTC,CASSAPGQGLDEQYF
.,16,TRBJ2-5,once,TRBV25-1,TGTGCCAGCAGAGGTTTTGGGGGGGGCTCCCAAGAGACCCAGTACTTC,CASRGFGGGSQETQYF
.,15,TRBJ2-5,.,TRBV6-2/TRBV6-3,TGTGCCAGCACCGAGGGACGGTCTTCCCAAGAGACCCAGTACTTC,CASTEGRSSQETQYF
.,17,TRBJ2-3,.,TRBV9,TGTGCCAGCAGCGTAGGGCTACTTTTACGAGACACAGATACGCAGTATTTT,CASSVGLLLRDTDTQYF
.,13,TRBJ2-7,.,TRBV6-5,TGTGCCAGCAGTTACTCGGCGCTGTACGAGCAGTACTTC,CASSYSALYEQYF
.,14,TRBJ2-7,.,TRBV12-3/TRBV12-4,TGTGCCAGCAGCTTAACTAGGTCCCTCTACGAGCAGTACTTC,CASSLTRSLYEQYF
.,13,TRBJ2-1,.,TRBV29-1,TGCAGCGCCCGGGGCGGGCACGGCGATGAGCAGTTCTTC,CSARGGHGDEQFF
.,15,TRBJ2-1,.,TRBV5-4,TGTGCCAGCAGCTTGGAAACTCCCAGCCCTGGTGAGCAGTTCTTC,CASSLETPSPGEQFF
.,12,TRBJ2-1,.,TRBV19,TGTGCCAGTAGTACGGGGTTGAATGAGCAGTTCTTC,CASSTGLNEQFF
.,13,TRBJ2-1,.,TRBV28,TGTGCCAGCCTACGTGGCAGGGGCAATGAGCAGTTCTTC,CASLRGRGNEQFF
.,13,TRBJ1-1,.,TRBV9,TGTGCCAGCAGCGCCGGTGAGGGCACTGAAGCTTTCTTT,CASSAGEGTEAFF
.,14,TRBJ1-1,.,TRBV6-2/TRBV6-3,TGTGCCAGCAGTTACGGCGGGACGAACACTGAAGCTTTCTTT,CASSYGGTNTEAFF
.,17,TRBJ2-1,.,TRBV6-5,TGTGCCAGCAGTTACTCTGCGACAGTCGGGTCCTACAATGAGCAGTTCTTC,CASSYSATVGSYNEQFF
.,14,TRBJ1-5,.,TRBV19,TGTGCCAGTAGGTCGGGCACTCCCAATCAGCCCCAGCATTTT,CASRSGTPNQPQHF
.,15,TRBJ2-7,.,TRBV7-9,TGTGCCAGCAGCTTAGGGAGGGCCCGCTCCTACGAGCAGTACTTC,CASSLGRARSYEQYF
.,17,TRBJ2-4,.,TRBV5-1,TGCGCCAGCAGCTTGGAGGCCGGGACGCTAGCCAAAAACATTCAGTACTTC,CASSLEAGTLAKNIQYF
.,16,TRBJ2-7,.,TRBV9,TGTGCCAGCAGCGTAGCTCAATCTGGCAACTCCTACGAGCAGTACTTC,CASSVAQSGNSYEQYF
.,13,TRBJ2-1,.,TRBV29-1,TGCAGCGCTCTTAATTTGGATAGCAATGAGCAGTTCTTC,CSALNLDSNEQFF
.,13,TRBJ2-2,.,TRBV4-3,TGCGCCAGCAGCCAGGGGGCCCCCGGGGAGCTGTTTTTT,CASSQGAPGELFF
TRBD1,17,TRBJ1-6,.,TRBV20-1,TGCAGTGCTAGAGACACACCAGGGGGGCGATTGGACCCACCCCTCCACTTT,CSARDTPGGRLDPPLHF
TRBD1,14,TRBJ1-1,once,TRBV27,TGTGCCAGCAGTTTGGGCTCAGGGGGAACTGAAGCTTTCTTT,CASSLGSGGTEAFF
.,15,TRBJ1-2,.,TRBV14,TGTGCCAGCAGCCAAGGGTCGGACACTAACTATGGCTACACCTTC,CASSQGSDTNYGYTF
.,13,TRBJ2-1,.,TRBV27,TGTGCCAGCAGTACCAGCTCCTACAATGAGCAGTTCTTC,CASSTSSYNEQFF
TRBD1,18,TRBJ2-6,.,TRBV12-3/TRBV12-4,TGTGCCAGCAGTCTAGCCGGGACAGCCTCCTCTGGGGCCAACGTCCTGACTTTC,CASSLAGTASSGANVLTF
.,13,TRBJ2-5,.,TRBV10-3,TGTGCCATCAGTGACCCAGTTAGTGAGACCCAGTACTTC,CAISDPVSETQYF
TRBD1,14,TRBJ1-6,.,TRBV20-1,TGCAGTGCAACATCGGACAGGGAAGGTTCACCCCTCCACTTT,CSATSDREGSPLHF
.,15,TRBJ1-2,.,TRBV7-8,TGTGCCAGCAGCTTAGAGGAGCGGGGAAACTATGGCTACACCTTC,CASSLEERGNYGYTF
.,16,TRBJ1-1,once,TRBV10-1,TGCGCCAGCAGTGAGTCGAAAGGGGTCCAGAACACTGAAGCTTTCTTT,CASSESKGVQNTEAFF
.,15,TRBJ2-5,few,TRBV6-5,TGTGCCAGCAGTTACTCCACCTCTAACCAAGAGACCCAGTACTTC,CASSYSTSNQETQYF
.,16,TRBJ2-2,.,TRBV5-8,TGTGCCAGCGAGTCAGCCAGGCAGACGAACACCGGGGAGCTGTTTTTT,CASESARQTNTGELFF
.,15,TRBJ2-7,.,TRBV27,TGTGCCAGCTCTTTGGGCTATAAGAAAACCTACGAGCAGTACTTC,CASSLGYKKTYEQYF
.,16,TRBJ1-2,.,TRBV29-1,TGCAGCGTTGAAGATCCGCGGGGGCGCAGGGCCTATGGCTACACCTTC,CSVEDPRGRRAYGYTF
.,14,TRBJ2-7,.,TRBV27,TGTGCCAGCAGTCCCCTGGGGGCAAGGGCCGAGCAGTACTTC,CASSPLGARAEQYF
TRBD1,13,TRBJ2-1,.,TRBV9,TGTGCCAGCAGCGGGGGACAGGGGTTTGAGCAGTTCTTC,CASSGGQGFEQFF